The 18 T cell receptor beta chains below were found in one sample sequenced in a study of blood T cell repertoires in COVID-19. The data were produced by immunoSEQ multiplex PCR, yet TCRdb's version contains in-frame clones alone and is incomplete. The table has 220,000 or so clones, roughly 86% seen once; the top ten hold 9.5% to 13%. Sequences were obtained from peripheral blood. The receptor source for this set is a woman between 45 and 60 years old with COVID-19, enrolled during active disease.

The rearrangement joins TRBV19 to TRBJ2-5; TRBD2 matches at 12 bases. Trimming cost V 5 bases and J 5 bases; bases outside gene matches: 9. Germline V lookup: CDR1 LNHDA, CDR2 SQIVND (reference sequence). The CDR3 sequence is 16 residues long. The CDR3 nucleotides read TGTGCCAGTAGTCTTCGGACTAGCGGGGATATGGAGACCCAGTACTTC. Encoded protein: CASSLRTSGDMETQYF.

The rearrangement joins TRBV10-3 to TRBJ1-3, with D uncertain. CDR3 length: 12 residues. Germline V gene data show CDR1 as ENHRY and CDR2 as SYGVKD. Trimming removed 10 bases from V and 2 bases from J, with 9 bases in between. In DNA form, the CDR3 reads TGTGCCACTCTCGACACTGGAAACACCATATATTTT. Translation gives CATLDTGNTIYF.

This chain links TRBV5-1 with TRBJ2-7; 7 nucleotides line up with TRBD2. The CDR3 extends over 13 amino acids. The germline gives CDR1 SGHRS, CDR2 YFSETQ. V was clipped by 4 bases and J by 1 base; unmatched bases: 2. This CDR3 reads CASSGEGSYEQYV. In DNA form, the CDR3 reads TGCGCCAGCAGCGGGGAGGGATCCTACGAGCAGTACGTC.

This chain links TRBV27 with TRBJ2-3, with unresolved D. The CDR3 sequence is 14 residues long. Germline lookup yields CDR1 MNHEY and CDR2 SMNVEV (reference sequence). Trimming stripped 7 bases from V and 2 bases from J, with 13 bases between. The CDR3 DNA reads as TGTGCCAGCACCCACAGTTATTCCACAGATACGCAGTATTTT. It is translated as CASTHSYSTDTQYF.

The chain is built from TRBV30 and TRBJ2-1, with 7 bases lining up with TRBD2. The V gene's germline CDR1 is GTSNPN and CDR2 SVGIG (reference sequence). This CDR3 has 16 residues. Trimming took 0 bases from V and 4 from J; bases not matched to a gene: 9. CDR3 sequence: CAWSVLGLGMYNEQFF. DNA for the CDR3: TGTGCCTGGAGTGTCCTAGGACTAGGGATGTACAATGAGCAGTTCTTC.

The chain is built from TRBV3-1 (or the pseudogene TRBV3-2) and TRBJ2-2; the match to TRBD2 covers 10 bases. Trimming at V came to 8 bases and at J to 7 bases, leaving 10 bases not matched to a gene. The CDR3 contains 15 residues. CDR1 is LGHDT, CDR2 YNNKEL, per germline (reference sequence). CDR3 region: CASRKAGGRGGELFF. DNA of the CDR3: TGTGCCAGCCGGAAAGCGGGGGGGCGTGGCGGGGAGCTGTTTTTT.

The CDR3 reads CASSLRDRGIETQYF. CDR3 sequence (DNA): TGCGCCAGCAGCCTTCGAGACAGGGGTATAGAGACCCAGTACTTC. V and J are TRBV4-1 and TRBJ2-5, with 8 nucleotides matching TRBD1. The CDR3 runs 15 residues. Germline V gives CDR1 MGHRA, CDR2 YSYEKL. With 4 bases clipped from V and 4 bases from J, the junction kept 8 bases outside the gene matches.

The CDR3 here is CASRRTGIEQYF. DNA for the CDR3: TGTGCCAGCAGAAGGACAGGTATCGAGCAGTACTTC. V is TRBV28 and J is TRBJ2-7, with 7 bases that match TRBD1. J was trimmed by 6 bases and V by 6 bases; bases with no gene match: 5. This CDR3 spans 12 amino acids. The germline V gene has CDR1 MDHEN and CDR2 SYDVKM.

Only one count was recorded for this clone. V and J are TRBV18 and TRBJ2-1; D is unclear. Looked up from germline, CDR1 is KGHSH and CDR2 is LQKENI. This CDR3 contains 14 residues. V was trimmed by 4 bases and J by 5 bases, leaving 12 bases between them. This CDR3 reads CASSRQQVDNEQFF. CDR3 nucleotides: TGTGCCAGCTCACGGCAACAAGTCGACAATGAGCAGTTCTTC.

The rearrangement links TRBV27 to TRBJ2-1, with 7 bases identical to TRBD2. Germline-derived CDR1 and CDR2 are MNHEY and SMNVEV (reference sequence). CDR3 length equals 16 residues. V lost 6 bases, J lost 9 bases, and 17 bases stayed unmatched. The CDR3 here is CASSESLAAVLGEQFF. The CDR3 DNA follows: TGTGCCAGCAGCGAGAGCCTAGCGGCCGTCTTAGGTGAGCAGTTCTTC.

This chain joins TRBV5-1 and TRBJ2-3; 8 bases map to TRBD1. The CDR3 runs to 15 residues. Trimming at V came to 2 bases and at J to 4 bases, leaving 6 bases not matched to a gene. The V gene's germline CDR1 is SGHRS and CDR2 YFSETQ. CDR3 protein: CASSFRTGIADTQYF. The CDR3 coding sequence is TGCGCCAGCAGCTTCAGGACAGGGATTGCAGATACGCAGTATTTT.

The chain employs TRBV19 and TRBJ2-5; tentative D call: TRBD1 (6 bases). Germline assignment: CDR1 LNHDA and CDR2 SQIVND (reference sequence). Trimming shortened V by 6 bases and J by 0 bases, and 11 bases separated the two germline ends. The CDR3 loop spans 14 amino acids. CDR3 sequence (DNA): TGTGCCAGTAGCCCAGGACAGTACCAAGAGACCCAGTACTTC. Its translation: CASSPGQYQETQYF.

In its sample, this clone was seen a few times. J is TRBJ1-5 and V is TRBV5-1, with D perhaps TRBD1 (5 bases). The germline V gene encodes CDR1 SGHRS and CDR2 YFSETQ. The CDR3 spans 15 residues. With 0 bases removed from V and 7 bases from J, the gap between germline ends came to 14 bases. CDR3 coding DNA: TGCGCCAGCAGCTTGGCCGGGGGAATCTTACAGCCCCAGCATTTT. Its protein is CASSLAGGILQPQHF.

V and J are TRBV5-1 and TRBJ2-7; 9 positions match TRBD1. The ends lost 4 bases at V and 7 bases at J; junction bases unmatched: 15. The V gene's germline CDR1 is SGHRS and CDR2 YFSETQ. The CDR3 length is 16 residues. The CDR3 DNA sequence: TGCGCCAGCAGCCCGGAGACCGGGACAGGGCTTCAAGAGCAGTACTTC. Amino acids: CASSPETGTGLQEQYF.

CDR3 loop: CSAGVNVNTEAFF. CDR3 bases: TGCAGCGCCGGGGTGAATGTGAACACTGAAGCTTTCTTT. V is TRBV29-1 and J is TRBJ1-1; no clear D. Trimming cost V 7 bases and J 0 bases, with 12 bases left between them. Germline V gene sequence: CDR1 SQVTM, CDR2 ANQGSEA. The CDR3 has 13 amino acids.

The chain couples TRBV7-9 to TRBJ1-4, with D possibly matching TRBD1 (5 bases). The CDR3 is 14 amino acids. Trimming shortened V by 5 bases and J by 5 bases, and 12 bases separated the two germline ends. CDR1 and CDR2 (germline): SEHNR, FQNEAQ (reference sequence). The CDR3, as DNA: TGTGCCAGCAGCATTCCGGGACTCAATGAAAAACTGTTTTTT. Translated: CASSIPGLNEKLFF.

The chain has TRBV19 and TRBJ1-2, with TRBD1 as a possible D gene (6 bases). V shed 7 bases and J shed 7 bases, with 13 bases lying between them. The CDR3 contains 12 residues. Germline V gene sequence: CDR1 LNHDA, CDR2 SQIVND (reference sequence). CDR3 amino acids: CASKGRGPGYTF. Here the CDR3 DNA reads TGTGCCAGTAAGGGGCGGGGGCCTGGCTACACCTTC.

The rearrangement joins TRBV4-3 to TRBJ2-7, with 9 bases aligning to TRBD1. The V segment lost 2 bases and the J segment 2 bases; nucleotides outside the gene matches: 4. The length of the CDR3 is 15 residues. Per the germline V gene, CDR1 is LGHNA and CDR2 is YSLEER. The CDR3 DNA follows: TGCGCCAGCAGCCAATACGGACAGGGGACCTACGAGCAGTACTTC. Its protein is CASSQYGQGTYEQYF.